This T cell receptor (beta chain) was recorded in a study of T cell responses to AZD1222 COVID-19 vaccine (dated by TCRdb to the early 2020s). About the study as a whole: Because spike-specific TCR depth and breadth did not differ between the two schedules, AZD1222 recipients who got a second dose at roughly 4 weeks were pooled with those who got a second dose at roughly 12 weeks. A total of around 240 trial participants underwent TCR sequencing, of whom more than 200 had received two doses of AZD1222 and around 26 had received two doses of the MenACWY control vaccine. Enrollment into the trials was organized by age into subgroups of 18-55, 56-69 and 70-plus years, and those subgroups contained approximately 160, 26 and 62 TCR-sequenced participants, respectively.

The CDR3 regions of human TCRbeta chains were subjected to immunosequencing. In the original analysis: Repertoire TCRs were matched against a reference library of SARS-CoV-2-specific TCRs generated with the MIRA antigen-specificity platform. Breadth was defined as the fraction of unique TCRs that were SARS-CoV-2-associated. Depth was defined as the fraction of total T cells that were SARS-CoV-2-associated. Using the MIRA data, each spike-specific TCR was assigned both to the spike region to which the TCR was reactive and to a CD4 or CD8 class. Log10-transformed breadth and depth values were compared by one-way ANOVA with Sidak's multiple comparisons tests. TCRdb mirrors the immuneACCESS table, restricted to in-frame sequences. Some clones are absent from its copies; in checked studies, under half trace to an unresolved V gene, and the reason for the others is unknown. For V, J and clone size, that table is used; D and trimming come from the DNA. The sample includes 150,000 to 190,000 clones, with 90% observed a single time. The ten largest make up over 1.5% of the sample.

As for this clone: What antigen it recognizes has not been identified. One base away there is no much larger clone; base qualities are not given.

The paper as a whole reports these results and caveats: The 56-69-year group was small, and its depth increase did not reach significance, likely because of low power. Vaccine-associated CD4 TCRs spanned the whole spike protein, with dominant responses in regions 160-218 and 743-854. After two AZD1222 doses, spike-specific TCR breadth and depth were significantly higher than at day 0 and than in MenACWY recipients. No day 14 peak-response samples were available, so repertoires were characterized only after the peak T cell response. Participants were mostly white British, with more females than males. The authors suggested clonal diversity may have been underestimated. Only 5 to 7 AZD1222 recipients were SARS-CoV-2 seropositive at baseline, limiting conclusions about previously exposed vaccinees. Nearly half of unique spike-specific TCRs reportedly recognized epitopes outside regions mutated in the B.1.351 and B.1.1.7 variants.

The time point label for this specimen denotes: baseline before first vaccination. Samples from vaccinated people were obtained from the UK trials COV001 and COV002, which included a single-blind randomized controlled phase 2/3 trial of AZD1222 (ChAdOx1 nCoV-19) in healthy adults. For TCRbeta chain sequencing, PBMC samples were collected from trial participants at day 0 and at day 28 after the second dose. The input for sequencing was peripheral blood, taken on day 0 of AZD1222 vaccination. The TCR originated in an adult in good health.

The CDR3 is CASSFLAGLALNEQFF. The nucleotides read TGCGCCAGCAGCTTTTTGGCGGGACTAGCGTTGAATGAGCAGTTCTTC. The sequence is built from TRBV5-1 and TRBJ2-1; TRBD2 fits 10 bases in the junction. From the cysteine up to the phenylalanine, the CDR3 has a length of 16 residues. The retained sequence is limited to the CDR3, 48 bases, with the frame set at the first base. V ends up 2 bases short and J 7 bases short, with an unmatched junction base count of 9. CDR1 SGHRS and CDR2 YFSETQ are derived from the germline V gene.